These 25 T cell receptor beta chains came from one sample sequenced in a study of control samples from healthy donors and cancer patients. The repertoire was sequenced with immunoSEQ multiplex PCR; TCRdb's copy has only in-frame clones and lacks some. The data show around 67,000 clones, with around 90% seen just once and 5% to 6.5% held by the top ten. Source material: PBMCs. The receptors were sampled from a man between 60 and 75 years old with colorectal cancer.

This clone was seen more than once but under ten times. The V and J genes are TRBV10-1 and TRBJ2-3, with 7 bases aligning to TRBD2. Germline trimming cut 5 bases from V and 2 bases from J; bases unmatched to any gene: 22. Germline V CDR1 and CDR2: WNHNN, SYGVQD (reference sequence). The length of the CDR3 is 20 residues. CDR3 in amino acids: CASSKGTISGFAKNTDTQYF. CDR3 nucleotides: TGCGCCAGCAGTAAAGGGACTATTTCAGGTTTCGCTAAAAACACAGATACGCAGTATTTT.

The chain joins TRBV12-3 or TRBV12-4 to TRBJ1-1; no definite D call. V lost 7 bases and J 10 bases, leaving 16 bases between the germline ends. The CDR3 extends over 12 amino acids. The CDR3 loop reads CASTLGIGPAFF. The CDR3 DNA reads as TGTGCCAGCACCCTCGGGATCGGGCCAGCTTTCTTT.

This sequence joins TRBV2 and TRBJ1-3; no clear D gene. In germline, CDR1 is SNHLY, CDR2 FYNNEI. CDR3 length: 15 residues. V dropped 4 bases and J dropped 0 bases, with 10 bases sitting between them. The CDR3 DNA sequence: TGTGCCAGCAGTGGGTCCGTTAGCTCTGGAAACACCATATATTTT. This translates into CASSGSVSSGNTIYF. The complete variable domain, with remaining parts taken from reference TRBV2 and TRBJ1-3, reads EPEVTQTPSHQVTQMGQEVILRCVPISNHLYFYWYRQILGQKVEFLVSFYNNEISEKSEIFDDQFSVERPDGSNFTLKIRSTKLEDSAMYFCASSGSVSSGNTIYFGEGSWLTVV.

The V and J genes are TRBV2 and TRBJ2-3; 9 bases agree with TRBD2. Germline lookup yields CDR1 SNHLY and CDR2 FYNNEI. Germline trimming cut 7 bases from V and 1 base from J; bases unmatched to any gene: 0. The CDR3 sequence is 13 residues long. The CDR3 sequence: CASTSGGTDTQYF. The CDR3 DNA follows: TGTGCCAGCACTAGCGGGGGCACAGATACGCAGTATTTT.

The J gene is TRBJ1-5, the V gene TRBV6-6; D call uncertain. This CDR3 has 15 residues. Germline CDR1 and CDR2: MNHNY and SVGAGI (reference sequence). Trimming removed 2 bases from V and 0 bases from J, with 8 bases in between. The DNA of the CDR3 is TGTGCCAGCAGTTACAGAACACGTAGCAATCAGCCCCAGCATTTT. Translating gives CASSYRTRSNQPQHF.

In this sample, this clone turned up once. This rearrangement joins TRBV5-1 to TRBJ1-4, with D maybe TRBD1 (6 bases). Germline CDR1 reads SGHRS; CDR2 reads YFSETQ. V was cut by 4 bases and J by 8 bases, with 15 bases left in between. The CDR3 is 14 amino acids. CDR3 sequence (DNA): TGCGCCAGCAGCGCCCGGGACATATCCGAAAAACTGTTTTTT. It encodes CASSARDISEKLFF.

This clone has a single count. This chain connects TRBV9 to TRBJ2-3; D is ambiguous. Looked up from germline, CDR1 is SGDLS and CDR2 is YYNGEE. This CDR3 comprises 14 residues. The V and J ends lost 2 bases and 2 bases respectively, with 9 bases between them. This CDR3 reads CASSVSSTTDTQYF. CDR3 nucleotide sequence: TGTGCCAGCAGCGTCTCGTCAACCACAGATACGCAGTATTTT.

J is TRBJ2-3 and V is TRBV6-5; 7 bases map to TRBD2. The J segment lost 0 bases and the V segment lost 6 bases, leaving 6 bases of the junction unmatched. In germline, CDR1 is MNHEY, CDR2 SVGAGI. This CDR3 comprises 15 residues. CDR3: CASRRAGPSTDTQYF. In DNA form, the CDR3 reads TGTGCCAGCAGGCGAGCGGGGCCCAGCACAGATACGCAGTATTTT.

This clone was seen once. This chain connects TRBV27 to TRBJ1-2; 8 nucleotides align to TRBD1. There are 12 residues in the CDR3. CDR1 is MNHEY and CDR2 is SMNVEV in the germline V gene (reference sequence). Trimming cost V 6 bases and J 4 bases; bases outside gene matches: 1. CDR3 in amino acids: CASRDRVYGYTF. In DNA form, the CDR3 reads TGTGCCAGCAGGGACAGGGTCTATGGCTACACCTTC.

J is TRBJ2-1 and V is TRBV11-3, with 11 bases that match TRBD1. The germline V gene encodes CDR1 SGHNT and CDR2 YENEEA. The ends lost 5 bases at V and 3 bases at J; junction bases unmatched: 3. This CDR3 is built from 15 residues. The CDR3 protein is CASSAGTGGYNEQFF. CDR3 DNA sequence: TGTGCCAGCAGCGCGGGGACAGGGGGCTACAATGAGCAGTTCTTC.

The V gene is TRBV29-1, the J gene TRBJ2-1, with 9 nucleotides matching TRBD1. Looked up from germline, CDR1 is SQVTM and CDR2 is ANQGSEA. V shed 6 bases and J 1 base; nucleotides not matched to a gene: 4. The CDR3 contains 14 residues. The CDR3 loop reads CSVHRGLSYNEQFF. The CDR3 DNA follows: TGCAGCGTGCACAGGGGGCTATCCTACAATGAGCAGTTCTTC.

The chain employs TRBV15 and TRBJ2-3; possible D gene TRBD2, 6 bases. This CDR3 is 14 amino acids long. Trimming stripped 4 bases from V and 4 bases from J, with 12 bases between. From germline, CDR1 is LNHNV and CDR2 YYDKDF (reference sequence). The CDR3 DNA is TGTGCCACCAGCAAGAGAGGCGGGGCAGATACGCAGTATTTT. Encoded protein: CATSKRGGADTQYF.

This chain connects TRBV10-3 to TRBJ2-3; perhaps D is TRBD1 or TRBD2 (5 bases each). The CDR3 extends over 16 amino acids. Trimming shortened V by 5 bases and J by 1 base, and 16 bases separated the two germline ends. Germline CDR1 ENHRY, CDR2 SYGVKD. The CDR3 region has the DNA TGTGCCATCAGTTCTGAGGAGGTGACAGGCACAGATACGCAGTATTTT. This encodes CAISSEEVTGTDTQYF.

The CDR3 DNA reads as TGTGCCTGGAGCGACAAAATTAGCAATCAGCCCCAGCATTTT. Protein product: CAWSDKISNQPQHF. This chain links TRBV30 with TRBJ1-5; D ambiguous. The V gene lost 3 bases and the J gene lost 0 bases, with 9 bases spanning the gap. The CDR3 has 14 residues. The germline gives CDR1 GTSNPN, CDR2 SVGIG (reference sequence).

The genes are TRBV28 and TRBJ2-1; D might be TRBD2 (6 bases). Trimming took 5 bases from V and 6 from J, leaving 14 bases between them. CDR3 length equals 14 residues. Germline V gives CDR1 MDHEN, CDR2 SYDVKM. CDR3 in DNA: TGTGCCAGCAGTAGAGGGACTTCGGCCAATGAGCAGTTCTTC. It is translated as CASSRGTSANEQFF.

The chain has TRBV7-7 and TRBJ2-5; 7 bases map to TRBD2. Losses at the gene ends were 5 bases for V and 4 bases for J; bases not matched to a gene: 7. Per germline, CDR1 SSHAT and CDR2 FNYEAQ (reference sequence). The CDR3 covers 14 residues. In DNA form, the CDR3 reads TGTGCCAGCAGCCCCGGGACGGGGGGAGAGACCCAGTACTTC. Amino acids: CASSPGTGGETQYF. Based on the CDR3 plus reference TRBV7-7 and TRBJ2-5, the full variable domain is GAGVSQSPRYKVTKRGQDVTLRCDPISSHATLYWYQQALGQGPEFLTYFNYEAQPDKSGLPSDRFSAERPEGSISTLTIQRTEQRDSAMYRCASSPGTGGETQYFGPGTRLLVL.

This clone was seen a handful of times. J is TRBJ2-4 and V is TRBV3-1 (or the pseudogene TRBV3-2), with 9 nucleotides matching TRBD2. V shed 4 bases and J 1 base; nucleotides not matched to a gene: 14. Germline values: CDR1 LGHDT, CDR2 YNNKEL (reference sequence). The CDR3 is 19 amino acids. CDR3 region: CASSPRGGGGAGAKNIQYF. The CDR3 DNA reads TGTGCCAGCAGCCCCCGAGGTGGCGGGGGGGCTGGGGCCAAAAACATTCAGTACTTC.

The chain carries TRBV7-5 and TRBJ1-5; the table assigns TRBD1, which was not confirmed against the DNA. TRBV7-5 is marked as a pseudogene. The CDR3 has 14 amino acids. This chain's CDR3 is CARSPQGANQPQHF. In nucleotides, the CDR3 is TGTGCCAGAAGCCCACAGGGTGCCAATCAGCCCCAGCATTTT.

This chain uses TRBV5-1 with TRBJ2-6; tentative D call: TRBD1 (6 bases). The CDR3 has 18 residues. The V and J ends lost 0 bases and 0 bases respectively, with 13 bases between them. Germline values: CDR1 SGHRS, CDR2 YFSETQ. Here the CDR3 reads CASSLALQGSSGANVLTF. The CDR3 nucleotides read TGCGCCAGCAGCTTGGCCCTACAGGGATCCTCTGGGGCCAACGTCCTGACTTTC.

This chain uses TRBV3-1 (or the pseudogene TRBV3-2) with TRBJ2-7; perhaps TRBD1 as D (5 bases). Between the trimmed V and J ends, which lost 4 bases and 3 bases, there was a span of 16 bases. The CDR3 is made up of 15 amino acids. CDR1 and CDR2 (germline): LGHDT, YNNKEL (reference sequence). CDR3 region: CASSLQGRAIYEQYF. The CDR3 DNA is TGTGCCAGCAGCCTTCAGGGCAGGGCGATCTACGAGCAGTACTTC.

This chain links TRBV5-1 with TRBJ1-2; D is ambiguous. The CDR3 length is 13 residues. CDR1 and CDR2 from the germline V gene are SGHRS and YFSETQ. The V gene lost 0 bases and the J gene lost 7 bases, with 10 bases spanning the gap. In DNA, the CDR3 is TGCGCCAGCAGCTTGGTCCTGGCCGGTGGCTACACCTTC. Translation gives CASSLVLAGGYTF.

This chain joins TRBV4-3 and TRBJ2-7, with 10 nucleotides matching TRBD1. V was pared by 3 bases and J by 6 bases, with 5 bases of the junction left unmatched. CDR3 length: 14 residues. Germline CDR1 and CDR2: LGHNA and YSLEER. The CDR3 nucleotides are TGCGCCAGCAGCCATAGACAGGGGGCGGGCGAGCAGTACTTC. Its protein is CASSHRQGAGEQYF.

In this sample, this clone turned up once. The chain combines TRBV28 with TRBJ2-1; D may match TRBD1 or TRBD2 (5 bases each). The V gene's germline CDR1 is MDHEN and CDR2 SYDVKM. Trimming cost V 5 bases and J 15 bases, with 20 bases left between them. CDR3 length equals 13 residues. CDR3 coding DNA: TGTGCCAGCAGTCCTCCCCTAGACGGGGCTTGGTTCTTC. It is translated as CASSPPLDGAWFF.

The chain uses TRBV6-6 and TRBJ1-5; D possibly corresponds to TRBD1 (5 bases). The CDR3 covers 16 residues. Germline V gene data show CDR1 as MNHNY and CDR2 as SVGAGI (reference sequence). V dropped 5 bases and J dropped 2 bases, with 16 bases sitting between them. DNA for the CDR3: TGTGCCAGCAGTCGAGGGGAGGGAGCAGGCAATCAGCCCCAGCATTTT. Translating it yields CASSRGEGAGNQPQHF.

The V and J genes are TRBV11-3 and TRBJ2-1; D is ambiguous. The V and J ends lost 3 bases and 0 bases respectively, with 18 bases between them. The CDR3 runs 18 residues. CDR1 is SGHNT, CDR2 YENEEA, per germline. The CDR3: CASSLDLPQPSSYNEQFF. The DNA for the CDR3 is TGTGCCAGCAGCTTGGACCTTCCCCAGCCGAGCTCCTACAATGAGCAGTTCTTC. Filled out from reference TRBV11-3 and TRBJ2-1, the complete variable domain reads EAGVVQSPRYKIIEKKQPVAFWCNPISGHNTLYWYLQNLGQGPELLIRYENEEAVDDSQLPKDRFSAERLKGVDSTLKIQPAELGDSAVYLCASSLDLPQPSSYNEQFFGPGTRLTVL.